These 17 T cell receptor beta chains share one sample of origin, sequenced in a study of T-cell reconstitution after alpha-beta-depleted transplantation in children. Preparation of the TCRbeta library involved a method that used unique molecular identifiers. Via MiXCR, TCRdb re-called the PCR reads, giving one row per CDR3 protein. The sample includes about 500,000 distinct CDR3 sequences, over 25% of them seen just once. Here the sequenced sample was PBMCs from the stem cell graft donor, taken from the stem cell graft. Receptor source: a human donor who donated a stem cell graft to a child with aplastic anemia.

This chain uses TRBV19 with TRBJ2-1; TRBD2 aligns across 11 bases. From germline, CDR1 is LNHDA and CDR2 SQIVND (reference sequence). The CDR3 runs to 16 residues. The V gene end was trimmed by 5 bases and the J gene end by 10 bases; junction bases not matched to a gene: 13. The CDR3 reads CASSLAGLAVLGEQFF. Written as DNA, the CDR3 is TGTGCCAGTAGTCTCGCGGGACTAGCGGTATTAGGGGAGCAGTTCTTC.

This clonotype was found a few times. This chain connects TRBV6-1 to TRBJ1-1; 8 nucleotides agree with TRBD1. The CDR3 has 18 residues. J gave up 5 bases and V 5 bases, and 19 bases lay outside the gene matches. Germline CDR1 and CDR2: MNHNS and SASEGT. The CDR3 nucleotides read TGTGCCAGCAGTCGTACATCCAAAACCGGGACAGGTCGGACTGAAGCTTTCTTT. It yields the protein CASSRTSKTGTGRTEAFF.

The CDR3 sequence is CSAQLGTIFTDTQYF. CDR3 nucleotide sequence: TGCAGTGCTCAATTGGGAACTATCTTCACAGATACGCAGTATTTT. The V call is TRBV20-1, the J call TRBJ2-3; no reliable D call. This CDR3 is built from 15 residues. Germline loops: CDR1 DFQATT, CDR2 SNEGSKA (reference sequence). With 5 bases removed from V and 2 bases from J, the gap between germline ends came to 17 bases.

This clonotype was observed a handful of times. V usage is TRBV6-1 and J usage is TRBJ2-7; 10 nucleotides align to TRBD2. The CDR3 has 13 residues. V shed 4 bases and J 6 bases; nucleotides not matched to a gene: 3. The germline V gene has CDR1 MNHNS and CDR2 SASEGT. The CDR3 region has the DNA TGTGCCAGCAGTGCCCGGACTAGCGGCGAGCAGTACGTC. Translated, it gives CASSARTSGEQYV.

The chain uses TRBV7-2 and TRBJ2-7; TRBD2 matches 11 bases. The V gene's germline CDR1 is SGHTA and CDR2 FQGNSA. The CDR3 consists of 14 residues. After removal of 5 bases from V and 8 bases from J, the junction contained 8 bases not matched to a gene. CDR3 loop: CASSPGGTSGKQYF. The CDR3 DNA reads as TGTGCCAGCAGCCCCGGGGGGACTAGCGGTAAGCAGTACTTC.

The gene calls are TRBV20-1 and TRBJ2-3; D is unresolved. The germline gives CDR1 DFQATT, CDR2 SNEGSKA (reference sequence). V dropped 0 bases and J dropped 5 bases, with 12 bases sitting between them. The CDR3 has 14 amino acids. CDR3 amino acids: CSAREPRRGDTQYF. CDR3 coding DNA: TGCAGTGCTAGAGAACCAAGGCGTGGAGATACGCAGTATTTT.

The chain is built from TRBV28 and TRBJ2-1; the match to TRBD2 covers 15 bases. Germline V gives CDR1 MDHEN, CDR2 SYDVKM. CDR3 length: 18 amino acids. V lost 5 bases, J lost 4 bases, and 9 bases stayed unmatched. The CDR3 DNA reads as TGTGCCAGCAGTCCAGGGACTAGCGGGAGGCTTCTATACAATGAGCAGTTCTTC. Translation: CASSPGTSGRLLYNEQFF.

The chain couples TRBV24-1 to TRBJ2-5; D is ambiguous. The germline CDR1 and CDR2 sequences are KGHDR and SFDVKD. Trimming shortened V by 0 bases and J by 4 bases, and 5 bases separated the two germline ends. The CDR3 is made up of 13 amino acids. CDR3 nucleotide sequence: TGTGCCACCAGTGATTTGAAGGGAGAGACCCAGTACTTC. Amino acids: CATSDLKGETQYF.

The V gene is TRBV7-2, the J gene TRBJ2-1; the D call may be TRBD1 or TRBD2 (5 bases each). The V end was cut by 5 bases, the J end by 0 bases, with 17 bases between. The V gene's germline CDR1 is SGHTA and CDR2 FQGNSA. The CDR3 sequence is 17 residues long. CDR3 nucleotides: TGTGCCAGCAGCCCCGGGACGGGAAGAAGCTCCTACAATGAGCAGTTCTTC. Protein sequence: CASSPGTGRSSYNEQFF.

The J gene is TRBJ2-7, the V gene TRBV2; 8 nucleotides align to TRBD2. J gave up 3 bases and V 3 bases, and 7 bases lay outside the gene matches. The CDR3 contains 15 residues. Germline V gene sequence: CDR1 SNHLY, CDR2 FYNNEI. CDR3 loop: CASSDSGGNLYEQYV. The CDR3 DNA is TGTGCCAGCAGTGATTCGGGAGGGAACCTCTACGAGCAGTACGTC.

The rearrangement links TRBV21-1 to TRBJ2-1; TRBD2 reflects the table's D call only, with no check against the DNA. TRBV21-1 is deemed a pseudogene. The CDR3 has 15 residues. This CDR3 is CASSIEKRPYNEQFF. CDR3 in DNA: TGTGCCAGCAGCATCGAGAAGCGGCCCTACAATGAGCAGTTCTTC.

The rearrangement uses TRBV5-4 and TRBJ1-4; 8 bases are shared with TRBD1. V lost 3 bases, J lost 8 bases, and 6 bases stayed unmatched. Germline loops: CDR1 SGHNT, CDR2 YYREEE (reference sequence). The CDR3 spans 14 residues. In DNA form, the CDR3 reads TGTGCCAGCAGCTCGGACAGGGTACTAGAAAAACTGTTTTTT. Translated, it gives CASSSDRVLEKLFF.

This clonotype was counted between two and nine times. This chain links TRBV5-5 with TRBJ2-3, with D perhaps being TRBD1 or TRBD2 (5 bases each). Between the trimmed V and J ends, which lost 4 bases and 5 bases, there was a span of 14 bases. The CDR3 is 14 amino acids. Germline lookup yields CDR1 SGHKS and CDR2 YYEKEE (reference sequence). The CDR3 nucleotides read TGTGCCAGCAGCCTACTAGGGACGGGAGATACGCAGTATTTT. Protein product: CASSLLGTGDTQYF.

The V and J genes are TRBV20-1 and TRBJ1-1; tentatively, D is TRBD1 (5 bases). The ends were cut back, 5 bases at V and 6 bases at J, with 13 bases in the middle. Germline V gives CDR1 DFQATT, CDR2 SNEGSKA (reference sequence). The CDR3 is 12 residues long. The CDR3 reads CSAPMDTPEAFF. The CDR3 region has the DNA TGCAGTGCTCCTATGGACACCCCTGAAGCTTTCTTT.

The chain carries TRBV9 and TRBJ2-1; tentatively, D is TRBD1 (5 bases). The CDR3 consists of 16 residues. Per the germline V gene, CDR1 is SGDLS and CDR2 is YYNGEE. V lost 1 base and J lost 0, with 11 bases in between. In DNA form, the CDR3 reads TGTGCCAGCAGCGTATCCAGCGACAGCTCCTACAATGAGCAGTTCTTC. Residues: CASSVSSDSSYNEQFF.

The V gene is TRBV6-2 or TRBV6-3, the J gene TRBJ2-7, with D possibly being TRBD1 (7 bases). Germline V gene sequence: CDR1 MNHEY, CDR2 SVGEGT. The CDR3 has 17 residues. V lost 4 bases and J lost 4, with 23 bases in between. The CDR3 spells CASSFRTGRGTVYEQYV. The CDR3, as DNA: TGTGCCAGCAGTTTCCGGACAGGCCGCGGGACAGTATACGAGCAGTACGTC.

V and J are TRBV7-2 and TRBJ2-5; TRBD1 is a possible D gene (5 bases). CDR1 is SGHTA, CDR2 FQGNSA, per germline. The CDR3 runs 14 residues. V was cut by 5 bases and J by 3 bases, with 13 bases left in between. Written as DNA, the CDR3 is TGTGCCAGCAGCCTGTTGGGGCCGAAAGAGACCCAGTACTTC. Protein sequence: CASSLLGPKETQYF.